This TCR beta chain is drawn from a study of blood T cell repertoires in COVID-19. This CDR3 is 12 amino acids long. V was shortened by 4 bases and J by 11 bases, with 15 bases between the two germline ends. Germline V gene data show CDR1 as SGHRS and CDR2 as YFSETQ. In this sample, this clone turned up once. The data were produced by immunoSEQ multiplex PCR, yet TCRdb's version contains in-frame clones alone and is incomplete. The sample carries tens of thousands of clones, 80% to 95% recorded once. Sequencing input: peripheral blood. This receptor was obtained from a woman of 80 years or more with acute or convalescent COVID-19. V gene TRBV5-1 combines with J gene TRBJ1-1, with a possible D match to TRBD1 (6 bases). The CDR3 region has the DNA TGCGCCAGCAGCCCGGACCGGGGGGCGGCTTTCTTT. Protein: CASSPDRGAAFF.